These 10 T cell receptor beta chains were sequenced from one sample in a study of cytomegalovirus exposure and HLA in healthy donors. The assay was immunoSEQ multiplex PCR, and TCRdb's table has in-frame clones only and misses some. The table has about 220,000 clones, 90% to 95% seen once; the top ten hold around 1.1%. Sequenced input: PBMCs. The receptors stem from a woman younger than 30 in good health and CMV-seronegative.

The J gene is TRBJ1-2, the V gene TRBV5-6; 8 bases line up with TRBD1. CDR1 SGHDT and CDR2 YYEEEE come from the germline V gene. This CDR3 has 16 residues. J was trimmed by 3 bases and V by 0 bases; bases with no gene match: 7. Written as DNA, the CDR3 is TGTGCCAGCAGCTTGGCCAGGGCAGGGGGCGACTATGGCTACACCTTC. Protein product: CASSLARAGGDYGYTF.

The chain uses TRBV25-1 and TRBJ1-5; unclear D gene. The CDR3 sequence is 14 residues long. The V gene lost 2 bases and the J gene lost 6 bases, with 11 bases spanning the gap. Germline V gene sequence: CDR1 MGHDK, CDR2 SYGVNS. The CDR3 reads CASSETILGQPQHF. Written as DNA, the CDR3 is TGTGCCAGCAGTGAAACTATCCTGGGTCAGCCCCAGCATTTT.

The gene calls are TRBV7-7 and TRBJ2-3; D is unresolved. CDR3 length: 13 residues. Germline CDR1 SSHAT, CDR2 FNYEAQ (reference sequence). V gave up 1 base and J gave up 3 bases, with 5 bases separating them. The CDR3 sequence is CASSLGQTDTQYF. The CDR3 region has the DNA TGTGCCAGCAGCTTAGGGCAGACAGATACGCAGTATTTT.

The rearrangement links TRBV28 to TRBJ2-5, with TRBD2 matching 12 bases. V lost 5 bases to trimming and J lost 5 bases; unmatched junction nucleotides: 6. This CDR3 contains 15 residues. Germline V gene data show CDR1 as MDHEN and CDR2 as SYDVKM. The CDR3 here is CASSPGLAGWETQYF. In DNA, the CDR3 is TGTGCCAGCAGTCCGGGACTAGCGGGCTGGGAGACCCAGTACTTC. The variable domain in full, completed from reference TRBV28 and TRBJ2-5, reads DVKVTQSSRYLVKRTGEKVFLECVQDMDHENMFWYRQDPGLGLRLIYFSYDVKMKEKGDIPEGYSVSREKKERFSLILESASTNQTSMYLCASSPGLAGWETQYFGPGTRLLVL.

The gene calls are TRBV7-2 and TRBJ2-7, with D uncertain. Trimming removed 7 bases at V and 2 bases at J, with 15 bases between. This CDR3 has 14 residues. Germline V gene lookup returns CDR1 SGHTA and CDR2 FQGNSA. CDR3 sequence: CASMRLTSTYEQYF. CDR3 in DNA: TGTGCCAGCATGCGACTCACCTCCACCTACGAGCAGTACTTC.

The rearrangement joins TRBV6-5 to TRBJ1-3, with 7 nucleotides matching TRBD1. The V segment lost 1 base and the J segment 0 bases; nucleotides outside the gene matches: 3. This CDR3 has 16 amino acids. Germline V gene lookup returns CDR1 MNHEY and CDR2 SVGAGI. CDR3 in amino acids: CASSYWAGGSGNTIYF. The CDR3 region has the DNA TGTGCCAGCAGTTACTGGGCAGGGGGCTCTGGAAACACCATATATTTT.

The chain carries TRBV2 and TRBJ2-7; TRBD1 aligns across 8 bases. With 1 base clipped from V and 2 bases from J, the junction kept 4 bases outside the gene matches. Germline loops: CDR1 SNHLY, CDR2 FYNNEI. The CDR3 is 15 residues long. For the CDR3, the DNA is TGTGCCAGCAGTGAAGGGGACAGGCCCACCTACGAGCAGTACTTC. It specifies CASSEGDRPTYEQYF.

V is TRBV5-1 and J is TRBJ1-5; a weak D match, TRBD1 (6 bases). Per the germline V gene, CDR1 is SGHRS and CDR2 is YFSETQ. The CDR3 extends over 17 amino acids. The V gene lost 0 bases and the J gene lost 4 bases, with 17 bases spanning the gap. In nucleotides, the CDR3 is TGCGCCAGCAGCTTGGGCCGGGACAAGGAGCCGAATCAGCCCCAGCATTTT. Translated, it gives CASSLGRDKEPNQPQHF. Complete variable domain (other parts from reference TRBV5-1 and TRBJ1-5): KAGVTQTPRYLIKTRGQQVTLSCSPISGHRSVSWYQQTPGQGLQFLFEYFSETQRNKGNFPGRFSGRQFSNSRSEMNVSTLELGDSALYLCASSLGRDKEPNQPQHFGDGTRLSIL.

This chain links TRBV6-6 with TRBJ1-2; 8 bases map to TRBD1. V was clipped by 2 bases and J by 6 bases; unmatched bases: 11. The CDR3 has 16 residues. Germline V gene sequence: CDR1 MNHNY, CDR2 SVGAGI (reference sequence). The CDR3 sequence is CASSYAGRGLGNGYTF. The CDR3 coding sequence is TGTGCCAGCAGTTACGCCGGCAGGGGGCTAGGGAATGGCTACACCTTC.

The chain carries TRBV6-5 and TRBJ1-6, with unresolved D. V was clipped by 6 bases and J by 5 bases, with 5 bases between them. CDR1 is MNHEY, CDR2 SVGAGI, per germline. The CDR3 length is 12 residues. CDR3 in amino acids: CASRRDNSPLHF. CDR3 coding DNA: TGTGCCAGCAGGAGAGATAATTCACCCCTCCACTTT.